Sequencing of this TCR beta chain was carried out in a study of shared clonotypes between healthy human individuals. Study-level information: Aged between 18 and 49, the donors were a couple of women and a few men.

Authors' methods: Junction-only sequences without quality scores were provided by ImmunoSEQ, so filtering was different. Libraries were prepared by immunoSEQ multiplex PCR; TCRdb keeps only in-frame clonotypes and omits some of them. That table supplies the V and J calls and clone size; D and trimming were determined from the DNA. The profile shows under 2.5 million clones, roughly 90% of them singletons. The V end was cut by 0 bases, the J end by 6 bases, with 14 bases between. The CDR3 spans 15 residues. Germline-derived CDR1 and CDR2 are KGHSH and LQKENI. Concerning this clone itself: Its antigen remains unknown.

Study-wide findings and caveats: Richness estimates generally favored naive over memory subsets.

The sample comprised naive CD4+ T cells from PBMCs. Subset described: CD45RA+ positively selected. The sequence was obtained from a man aged 18 to 29 in good health. Some clones in this sample may be carry-over from other donors' samples. The rearrangement links TRBV18 to TRBJ1-1, with a tentative D call TRBD1 (6 bases). This CDR3 reads CASSPPNRADPEAFF. The CDR3 nucleotides are TGTGCCAGCTCACCACCGAACAGGGCGGACCCTGAAGCTTTCTTT.